This T cell receptor (beta chain) was recorded in a study of blood T cell repertoires in COVID-19. Study details: Spain, Italy and the United States supplied samples that represented acute and convalescent COVID-19. Sample material is recorded as cDNA or gDNA derived from T cells, B-cell-depleted T cells, or PBMCs.

Original data processing: Amplification with reference gene primers provided the estimates of nucleated cell counts. Profiled with immunoSEQ multiplex PCR; TCRdb holds only in-frame clones, not every one. V, J and clone size reflect that table, while D and trimming were determined from the DNA. The table lists under 60,000 clones, roughly 88% of them singletons. The table lists this clone with a count of one. The TCR comes from a human donor in a cohort sampled during active COVID-19. The sample consisted of peripheral blood.

The DNA for the CDR3 is TGTGCCAGCAGCGGGACAGGGAGCAATGAGCAGTTCTTC. As protein: CASSGTGSNEQFF. V and J are TRBV5-4 and TRBJ2-1; 9 bases are a match to TRBD1. Per the germline V gene, CDR1 is SGHNT and CDR2 is YYREEE (reference sequence). The CDR3 spans 13 residues. The V gene end was trimmed by 4 bases and the J gene end by 6 bases; junction bases not matched to a gene: 2.